A selection of T cell receptor beta chains follows, all from one sample in a study of T cell responses to AZD1222 COVID-19 vaccine. Only in-frame clones appear in the TCRdb table, and some are missing; sequencing was by immunoSEQ multiplex PCR. The table records around 50,000 clones, about 86% of them present only once. The sample consisted of peripheral blood, taken on day 0 of AZD1222 vaccination. The receptors stem from an adult in good health. CDR3s leave out the opening cysteine and the closing phenylalanine or tryptophan.

ATSDVGGYNEQF	TRBV24-1
ASSRGTGSNQPQH	TRBV7-9
ATGWTSGSSNEQF	TRBV24-1
ASSIGLETYEQY	TRBV19
ASSLDGGTNEKLF	TRBV7-9
ASSPSQSGAAGNTIY	TRBV3-1/TRBV3-2
ASSIGVQETQY	TRBV5-6
ASSLWSNQPQH	TRBV7-2
ASSVWTLNEKLF	TRBV2
ASSLVVRGPETQY	TRBV7-2
ASSLDNGYEQY	TRBV5-1
ATVSEKAGATYNEQF	TRBV19
ASSPPRSGGINEQF	TRBV6-6
ASSLEGQGINEQF	TRBV5-1
ASSRTSGVTDTQY	TRBV4-1
ASSDPSKPQH	TRBV6-2/TRBV6-3
ASSSTLVARTQY	TRBV5-4
ASSRVIETQY	TRBV5-6
ASSLGGQAKTYEQY	TRBV5-1
ASSPRGGETQY	TRBV18
ASSPRWGVRETQY	TRBV4-3
ATSDSGQGTAGGDEQF	TRBV24-1
ASSIGNTEAF	TRBV19
ASRAEGAGNTIY	TRBV21-1
ASSPTGTYQPQH	TRBV27
ASSLQGGTGNTIY	TRBV5-1
ASSFPGSPLH	TRBV6-2/TRBV6-3
ASSPDRRNQPQH	TRBV7-2
ASSLTETQY	TRBV7-2
ASSYTAGPYEQY	TRBV6-2/TRBV6-3
ASSTRRGLREKLF	TRBV28
ATSVGQGSYEQY	TRBV15
ASSLGSPDLYEQY	TRBV11-3
ASSNRQGASSPLH	TRBV5-4
ASSFVSGGGQPQH	TRBV7-2
ASSYGTTNQPQH	TRBV6-2/TRBV6-3
ASTPGQGRATNEKLF	TRBV10-2
ASSELTGVSEAF	TRBV6-1
ASSQDSYVNTEAF	TRBV4-2
ASSPGPGANVLT	TRBV7-2
AAGLVYT	TRBV28
ASSYSTRGEGYT	TRBV6-6
ASSLKRLAGYNEQF	TRBV5-4
ASSHLSFPMNTEAF	TRBV6-6
ASSWGDGRLGYT	TRBV7-9
ASSQVAYNSPLH	TRBV14
ASSPGVARNEQF	TRBV7-2
ASTSYGTIRAQY	TRBV28
ASSLPGQSYNEQF	TRBV7-2
ASSKAVRSSYNSPLH	TRBV7-2
ASSPRQGSGLMNTEAF	TRBV5-1
SVSQGAGSTEAF	TRBV29-1
ASSVGIGIETQY	TRBV9
ASSYPGLANTGELF	TRBV7-9
ASSPQDRPGYGYT	TRBV7-2